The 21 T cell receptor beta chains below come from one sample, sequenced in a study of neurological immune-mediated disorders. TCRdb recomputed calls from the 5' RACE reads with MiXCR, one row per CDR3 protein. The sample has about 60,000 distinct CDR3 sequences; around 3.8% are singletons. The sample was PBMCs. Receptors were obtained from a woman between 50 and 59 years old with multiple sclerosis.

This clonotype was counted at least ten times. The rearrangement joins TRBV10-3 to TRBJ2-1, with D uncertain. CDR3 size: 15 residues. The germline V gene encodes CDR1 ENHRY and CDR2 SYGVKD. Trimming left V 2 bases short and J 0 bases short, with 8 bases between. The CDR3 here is CAISEASSSYNEQFF. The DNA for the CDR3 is TGTGCCATCAGTGAGGCTAGTAGCTCCTACAATGAGCAGTTCTTC.

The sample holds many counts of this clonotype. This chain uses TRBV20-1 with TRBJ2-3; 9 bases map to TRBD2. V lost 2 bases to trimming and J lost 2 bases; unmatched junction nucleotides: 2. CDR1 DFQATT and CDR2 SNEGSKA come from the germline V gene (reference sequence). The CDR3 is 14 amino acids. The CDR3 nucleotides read TGCAGTGCTAGACTAGCGGGGAACACAGATACGCAGTATTTT. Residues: CSARLAGNTDTQYF.

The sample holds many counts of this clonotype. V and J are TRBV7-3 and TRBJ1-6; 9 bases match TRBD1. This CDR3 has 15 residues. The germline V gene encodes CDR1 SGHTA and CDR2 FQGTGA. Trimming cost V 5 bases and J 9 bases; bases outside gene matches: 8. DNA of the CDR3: TGTGCCAGCAGCGCCCAGGGACAGGGTGGTTCACCCCTCCACTTT. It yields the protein CASSAQGQGGSPLHF. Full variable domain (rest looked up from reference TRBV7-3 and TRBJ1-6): GAGVSQTPSNKVTEKGKYVELRCDPISGHTALYWYRQSLGQGPEFLIYFQGTGAADDSGLPNDRFFAVRPEGSVSTLKIQRTERGDSAVYLCASSAQGQGGSPLHFGNGTRLTVT.

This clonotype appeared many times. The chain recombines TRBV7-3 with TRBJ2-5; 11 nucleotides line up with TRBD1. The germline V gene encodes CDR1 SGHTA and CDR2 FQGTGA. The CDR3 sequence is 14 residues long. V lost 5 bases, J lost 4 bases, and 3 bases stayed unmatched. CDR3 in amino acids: CASSAGTGGETQYF. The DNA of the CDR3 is TGTGCCAGCAGCGCCGGGACAGGGGGAGAGACCCAGTACTTC.

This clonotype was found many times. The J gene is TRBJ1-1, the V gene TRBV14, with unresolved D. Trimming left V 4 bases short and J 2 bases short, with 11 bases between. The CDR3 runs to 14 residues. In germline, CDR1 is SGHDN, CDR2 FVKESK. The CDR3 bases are TGTGCCAGCAGCCGAGGACGGGGAAACACTGAAGCTTTCTTT. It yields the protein CASSRGRGNTEAFF.

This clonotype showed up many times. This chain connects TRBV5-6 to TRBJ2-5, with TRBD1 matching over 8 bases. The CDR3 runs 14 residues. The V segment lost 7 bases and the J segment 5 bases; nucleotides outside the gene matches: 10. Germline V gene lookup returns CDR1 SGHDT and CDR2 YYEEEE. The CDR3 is CASGRGTGGETQYF. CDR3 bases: TGTGCCAGCGGTAGAGGGACAGGCGGCGAGACCCAGTACTTC.

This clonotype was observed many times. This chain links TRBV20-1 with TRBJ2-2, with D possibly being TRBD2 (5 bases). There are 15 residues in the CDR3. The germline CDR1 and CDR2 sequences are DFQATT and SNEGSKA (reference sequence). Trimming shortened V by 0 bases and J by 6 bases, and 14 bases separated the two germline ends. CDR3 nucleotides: TGCAGTGCTAGAGATCTCTCTAGCACAGCCGGGGAGCTGTTTTTT. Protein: CSARDLSSTAGELFF.

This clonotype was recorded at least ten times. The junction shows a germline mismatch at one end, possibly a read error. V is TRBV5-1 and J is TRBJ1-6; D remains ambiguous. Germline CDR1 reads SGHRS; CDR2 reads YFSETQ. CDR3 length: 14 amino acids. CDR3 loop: CASSLAGFGSPLNF. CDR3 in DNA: TGCGCCAGCAGCTTGGCCGGATTCGGTTCACCCCTCAACTTT.

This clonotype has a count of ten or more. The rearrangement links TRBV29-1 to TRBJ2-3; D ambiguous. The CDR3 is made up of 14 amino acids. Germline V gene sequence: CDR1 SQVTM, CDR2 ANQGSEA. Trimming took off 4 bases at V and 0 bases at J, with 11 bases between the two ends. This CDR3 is CSVGRSPSTDTQYF. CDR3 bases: TGCAGCGTTGGAAGATCTCCTAGCACAGATACGCAGTATTTT.

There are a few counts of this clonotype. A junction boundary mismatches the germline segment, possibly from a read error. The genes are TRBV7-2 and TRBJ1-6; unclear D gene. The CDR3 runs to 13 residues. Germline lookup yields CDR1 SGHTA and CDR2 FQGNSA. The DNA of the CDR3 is TGTGCCAGCAGCTTAGTGGTTGATTCACCCCTCAACTTT. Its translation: CASSLVVDSPLNF.

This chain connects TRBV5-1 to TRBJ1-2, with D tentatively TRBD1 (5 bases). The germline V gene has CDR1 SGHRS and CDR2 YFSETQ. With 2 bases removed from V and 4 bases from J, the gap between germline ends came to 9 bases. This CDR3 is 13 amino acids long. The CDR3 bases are TGCGCCAGCAGCTTAGGGGCGGGCTATGGCTACACCTTC. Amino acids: CASSLGAGYGYTF.

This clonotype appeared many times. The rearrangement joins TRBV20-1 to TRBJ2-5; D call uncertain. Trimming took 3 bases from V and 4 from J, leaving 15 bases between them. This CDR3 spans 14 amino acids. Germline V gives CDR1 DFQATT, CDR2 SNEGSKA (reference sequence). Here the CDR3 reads CSASLIGPRETQYF. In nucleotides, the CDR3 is TGCAGTGCTAGCCTTATCGGTCCACGAGAGACCCAGTACTTC.

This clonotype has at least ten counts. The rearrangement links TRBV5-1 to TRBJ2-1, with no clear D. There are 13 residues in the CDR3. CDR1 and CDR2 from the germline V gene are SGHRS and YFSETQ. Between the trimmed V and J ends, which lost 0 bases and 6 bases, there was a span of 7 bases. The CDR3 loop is CASSLGQPNEQFF. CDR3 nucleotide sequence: TGCGCCAGCAGCTTGGGTCAACCCAATGAGCAGTTCTTC.

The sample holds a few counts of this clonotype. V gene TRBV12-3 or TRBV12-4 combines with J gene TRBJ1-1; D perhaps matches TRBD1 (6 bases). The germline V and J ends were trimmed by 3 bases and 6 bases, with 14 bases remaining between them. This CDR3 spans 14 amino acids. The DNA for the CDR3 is TGTGCCAGCAGTTTGAGGGGGGTTGCATCTGAAGCTTTCTTT. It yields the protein CASSLRGVASEAFF.

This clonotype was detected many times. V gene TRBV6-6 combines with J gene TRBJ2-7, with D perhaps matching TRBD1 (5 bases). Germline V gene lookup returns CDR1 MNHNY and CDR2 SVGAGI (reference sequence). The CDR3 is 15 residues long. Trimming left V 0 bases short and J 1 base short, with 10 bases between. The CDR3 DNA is TGTGCCAGCAGTTACTCCCAGGGTCGGTCCTACGAGCAGTACTTC. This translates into CASSYSQGRSYEQYF.

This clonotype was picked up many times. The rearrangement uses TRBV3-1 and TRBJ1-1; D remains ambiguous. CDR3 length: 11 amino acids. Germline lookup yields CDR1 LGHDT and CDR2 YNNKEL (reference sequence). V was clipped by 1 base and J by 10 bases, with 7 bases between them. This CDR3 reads CASSQGAIAFF. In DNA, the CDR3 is TGTGCCAGCAGCCAAGGGGCCATAGCTTTCTTT.

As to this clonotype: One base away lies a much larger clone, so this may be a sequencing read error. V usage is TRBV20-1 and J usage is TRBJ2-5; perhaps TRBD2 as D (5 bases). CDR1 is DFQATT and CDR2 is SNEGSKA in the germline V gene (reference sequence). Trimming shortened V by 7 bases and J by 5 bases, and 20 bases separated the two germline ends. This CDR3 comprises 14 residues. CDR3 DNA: TGCAGTGAAAGAGGGCCAGGAACGAGCGAGACCCAGTACTTC. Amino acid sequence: CSERGPGTSETQYF.

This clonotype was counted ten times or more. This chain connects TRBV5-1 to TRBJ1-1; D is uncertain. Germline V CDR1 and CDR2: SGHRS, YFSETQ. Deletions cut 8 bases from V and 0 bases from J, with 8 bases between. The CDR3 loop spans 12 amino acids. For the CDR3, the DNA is TGCGCCAGTAGTGACCTGAACACTGAAGCTTTCTTT. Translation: CASSDLNTEAFF.

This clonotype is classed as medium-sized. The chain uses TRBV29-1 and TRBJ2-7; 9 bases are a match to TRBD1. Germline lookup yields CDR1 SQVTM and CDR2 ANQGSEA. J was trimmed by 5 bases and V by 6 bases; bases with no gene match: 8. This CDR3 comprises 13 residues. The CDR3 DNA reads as TGCAGCGTACCCGGGACAGGGTCCCACGAGCAGTACTTC. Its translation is CSVPGTGSHEQYF.

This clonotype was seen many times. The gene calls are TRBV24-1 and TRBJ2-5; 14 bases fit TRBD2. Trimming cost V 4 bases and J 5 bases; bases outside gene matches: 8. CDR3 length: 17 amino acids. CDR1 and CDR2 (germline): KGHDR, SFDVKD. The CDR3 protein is CATSDPGLAGALETQYF. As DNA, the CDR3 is TGTGCCACCAGTGACCCGGGACTAGCGGGAGCGTTGGAGACCCAGTACTTC.

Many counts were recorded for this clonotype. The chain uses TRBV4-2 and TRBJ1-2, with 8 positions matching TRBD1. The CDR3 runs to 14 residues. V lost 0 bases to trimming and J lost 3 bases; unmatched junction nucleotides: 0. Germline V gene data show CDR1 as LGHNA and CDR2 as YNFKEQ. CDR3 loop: CASSQDRGHYGYTF. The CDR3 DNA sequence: TGTGCCAGCAGCCAAGACAGGGGGCACTATGGCTACACCTTC.